The entry below gives a single T cell receptor (beta chain) sequence along with its context. Its antigen is still unknown. The repertoire was sequenced with immunoSEQ multiplex PCR; TCRdb's copy has only in-frame clones and lacks some. The table records around 100,000 clones, around 89% of them present only once. This entry belongs to a study of identifying expanded T cells in peripheral blood. Study conclusions and caveats: Clone count variance between approximately two-week samples rose with total template count.

With 7 bases removed from V and 5 bases from J, the gap between germline ends came to 17 bases. Germline V gene data show CDR1 as MNHNS and CDR2 as SASEGT. The length of the CDR3 is 14 residues. Sequencing was carried out using blood. J is TRBJ1-2 and V is TRBV6-1, with a possible D match to TRBD1 (5 bases). This TCR was sampled from a person aged 18 to 75 in good health. The CDR3 region has the DNA TGTGCCAGCATCATTACAGGAGGTCGGTATGGCTACACCTTC. Residues: CASIITGGRYGYTF.